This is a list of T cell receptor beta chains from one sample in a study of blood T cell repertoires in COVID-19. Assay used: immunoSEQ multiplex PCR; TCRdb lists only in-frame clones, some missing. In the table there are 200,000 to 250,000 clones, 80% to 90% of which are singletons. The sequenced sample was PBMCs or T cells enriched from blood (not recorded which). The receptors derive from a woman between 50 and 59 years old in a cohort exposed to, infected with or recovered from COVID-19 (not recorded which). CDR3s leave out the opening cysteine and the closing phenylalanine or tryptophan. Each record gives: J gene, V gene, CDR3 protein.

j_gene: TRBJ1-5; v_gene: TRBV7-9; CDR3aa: ASSRDRGNQPQH
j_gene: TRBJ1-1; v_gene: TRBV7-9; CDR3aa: ASSSWANTEAF
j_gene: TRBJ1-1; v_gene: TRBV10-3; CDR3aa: AISDTEVHTEAF
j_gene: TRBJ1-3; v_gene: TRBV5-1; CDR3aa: ASSLESSGNTIY
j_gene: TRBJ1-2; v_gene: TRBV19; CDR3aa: ASSPERGQLRLNYGYT
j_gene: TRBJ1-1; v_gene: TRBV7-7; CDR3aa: ASSSPGQGGTEAF
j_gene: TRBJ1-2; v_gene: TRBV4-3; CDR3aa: ASSQKGQPNYGYT
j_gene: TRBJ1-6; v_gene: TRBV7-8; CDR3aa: ASSPRLRQGDSPLH
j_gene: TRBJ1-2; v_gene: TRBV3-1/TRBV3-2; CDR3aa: ASSQEVTGHGYT
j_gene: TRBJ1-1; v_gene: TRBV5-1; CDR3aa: ASSEQGTEAF
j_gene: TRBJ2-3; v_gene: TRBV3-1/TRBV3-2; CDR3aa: ASREGGGHTDTQY